The rows below give T cell receptor beta chains drawn from one sample of a study of OX40 agonist ivuxolimab in advanced cancers. Some clones are missing from TCRdb's copy, which holds only in-frame ones; the method was immunoSEQ multiplex PCR. Among roughly 67,000 clones listed, roughly 88% were seen once. Sequences were derived from CD4+ or CD8+ T cells sorted from blood, sampled in a trial of the OX40 agonist ivuxolimab. The source of these receptors is an adult with an advanced solid tumor such as melanoma, head and neck, liver or kidney cancer. The CDR3 runs from the conserved cysteine through the conserved F or W. The D gene is left open where the match is weak. A clone size is listed for some rows: how often the clone was seen (once, few, many), or a class if it is expanded.

CDR3 DNA: TGTGCCAGCAGCCCGAGCTCTGGGGCCAACGTCCTGACTTTC; CDR3 protein: CASSPSSGANVLTF; V gene: TRBV11-3; J gene: TRBJ2-6; D gene: NA; clone size: NA
CDR3 DNA: TGTGCCAGCAGCTTTACCCGTGCTATGGAGACCCAGTACTTC; CDR3 protein: CASSFTRAMETQYF; V gene: TRBV11-2; J gene: TRBJ2-5; D gene: NA; clone size: NA
CDR3 DNA: TGTGCCAGCAGCTCCGCGGCGGGAGGGCAAAACATTCAGTACTTC; CDR3 protein: CASSSAAGGQNIQYF; V gene: TRBV11-2; J gene: TRBJ2-4; D gene: TRBD2; clone size: NA
CDR3 DNA: TGTGCCAGCAGCCCCTTCCTGAGCGGGAGGGCCTTCACAGATACGCAGTATTTT; CDR3 protein: CASSPFLSGRAFTDTQYF; V gene: TRBV9; J gene: TRBJ2-3; D gene: TRBD2; clone size: NA
CDR3 DNA: TGTGCCAGCAGTGCATACACAGGGAAGTCCTACAATGAGCAGTTCTTC; CDR3 protein: CASSAYTGKSYNEQFF; V gene: TRBV6-6; J gene: TRBJ2-1; D gene: NA; clone size: NA
CDR3 DNA: TGTGCCAGCACGTTGACCCCGACGGACTATGGCTACACCTTC; CDR3 protein: CASTLTPTDYGYTF; V gene: TRBV6-1; J gene: TRBJ1-2; D gene: NA; clone size: NA
CDR3 DNA: TGCGCCAGCAGCCTGACTAGCGGGTCCTACAATGAGCAGTTCTTC; CDR3 protein: CASSLTSGSYNEQFF; V gene: TRBV5-1; J gene: TRBJ2-1; D gene: TRBD2; clone size: NA
CDR3 DNA: TGTGCCAGCAGTGTGGGTGGGGCAGGCTACGAGCAGTACTTC; CDR3 protein: CASSVGGAGYEQYF; V gene: TRBV2; J gene: TRBJ2-7; D gene: NA; clone size: NA
CDR3 DNA: TGTGCCAGTAGTATCCCCCGCAGTAGCACAGATACGCAGTATTTT; CDR3 protein: CASSIPRSSTDTQYF; V gene: TRBV19; J gene: TRBJ2-3; D gene: NA; clone size: NA
CDR3 DNA: TGTGCCAGCAGCCCAGCGGCGAACACCGGGGAGCTGTTTTTT; CDR3 protein: CASSPAANTGELFF; V gene: TRBV7-3; J gene: TRBJ2-2; D gene: NA; clone size: NA
CDR3 DNA: TGCGCCAGCAGCTTGGTGGACGGAGAGAGAGAGACCCAGTACTTC; CDR3 protein: CASSLVDGERETQYF; V gene: TRBV5-1; J gene: TRBJ2-5; D gene: NA; clone size: NA
CDR3 DNA: TGTGCCAGCAGTCCCGGGGGTGCCTACGAGCAGTACTTC; CDR3 protein: CASSPGGAYEQYF; V gene: TRBV5-5; J gene: TRBJ2-7; D gene: NA; clone size: NA
CDR3 DNA: TGTGCCAGCAGCTTATATCGGTTCTACGAGCAGTACTTC; CDR3 protein: CASSLYRFYEQYF; V gene: TRBV7-2; J gene: TRBJ2-7; D gene: NA; clone size: NA
CDR3 DNA: TGCGCCAGCAGCCAAGATCCCCGTGACTACGAGCAGTACTTC; CDR3 protein: CASSQDPRDYEQYF; V gene: TRBV4-3; J gene: TRBJ2-7; D gene: NA; clone size: NA
CDR3 DNA: TGCGCCAGCAGCACTAGCGCGCATGGAGATACGCAGTATTTT; CDR3 protein: CASSTSAHGDTQYF; V gene: TRBV5-1; J gene: TRBJ2-3; D gene: TRBD2; clone size: NA
CDR3 DNA: TGTGCCAGCGAATTAGGGCAGGGATATGTGAAGAACACTGAAGCTTTCTTT; CDR3 protein: CASELGQGYVKNTEAFF; V gene: TRBV5-4; J gene: TRBJ1-1; D gene: NA; clone size: NA
CDR3 DNA: TGTGCCAGCAGCAAGGGCAGGGGACCCTACGAGCAGTACTTC; CDR3 protein: CASSKGRGPYEQYF; V gene: TRBV21-1; J gene: TRBJ2-7; D gene: NA; clone size: NA
CDR3 DNA: TGTGCCAGCAGCCGGGTGGGGGCAGGGAGCACTGAAGCTTTCTTT; CDR3 protein: CASSRVGAGSTEAFF; V gene: TRBV6-5; J gene: TRBJ1-1; D gene: NA; clone size: NA
CDR3 DNA: TGTGCCATCAGTGGTCAGGCGGCGCAGGTCCAAAACATTCAGTACTTC; CDR3 protein: CAISGQAAQVQNIQYF; V gene: TRBV10-3; J gene: TRBJ2-4; D gene: NA; clone size: NA
CDR3 DNA: TGTGCCAGCAAACAGGGACAAGAGACCCAGTACTTC; CDR3 protein: CASKQGQETQYF; V gene: TRBV6-6; J gene: TRBJ2-5; D gene: NA; clone size: NA
CDR3 DNA: TGCGCCAGCAGCTTGGGACAGGGGCCGTACAATGAGCAGTTCTTC; CDR3 protein: CASSLGQGPYNEQFF; V gene: TRBV5-1; J gene: TRBJ2-1; D gene: TRBD1; clone size: NA
CDR3 DNA: TGTGCCAGCAGCTCCCCACCTAGAGATACGCAGTATTTT; CDR3 protein: CASSSPPRDTQYF; V gene: TRBV11-1; J gene: TRBJ2-3; D gene: NA; clone size: NA
CDR3 DNA: TGTGCCAGCGGACTAGCGGGAGCCTACGAGCAGTACTTC; CDR3 protein: CASGLAGAYEQYF; V gene: TRBV2; J gene: TRBJ2-7; D gene: TRBD2; clone size: once
CDR3 DNA: TGTGCCAGCAGACCCGGGACCTCGTTTGGGGAGCAGTACTTC; CDR3 protein: CASRPGTSFGEQYF; V gene: TRBV28; J gene: TRBJ2-7; D gene: NA; clone size: once
CDR3 DNA: TGTGCCAGCAGCCCCTCCCAGGGAACTGAGCAGTTCTTC; CDR3 protein: CASSPSQGTEQFF; V gene: TRBV19; J gene: TRBJ2-1; D gene: NA; clone size: NA
CDR3 DNA: TGTGCTAGCAGCTTAGCGGTATCTAGAAGAAAAGAGACCCAGTACTTC; CDR3 protein: CASSLAVSRRKETQYF; V gene: TRBV7-7; J gene: TRBJ2-5; D gene: NA; clone size: NA
CDR3 DNA: TGTGCCAGCAGTCTTACCTCGACAGGGGGAGGTTTCTTT; CDR3 protein: CASSLTSTGGGFF; V gene: TRBV28; J gene: TRBJ1-1; D gene: TRBD1; clone size: NA
CDR3 DNA: TGTGCCAGCAGTAGGGATAGCTTCTATGGCTACACCTTC; CDR3 protein: CASSRDSFYGYTF; V gene: TRBV28; J gene: TRBJ1-2; D gene: NA; clone size: NA
CDR3 DNA: TGCGCCAGCAGCTTAAGGGGGGGCACTGAAGCTTTCTTT; CDR3 protein: CASSLRGGTEAFF; V gene: TRBV5-1; J gene: TRBJ1-1; D gene: NA; clone size: NA
CDR3 DNA: TGTGCCAGCAGCGTAGGCAATAGCGGGGATCCGGAGCAGTACTTC; CDR3 protein: CASSVGNSGDPEQYF; V gene: TRBV9; J gene: TRBJ2-7; D gene: TRBD2; clone size: NA
CDR3 DNA: TGTGCCAGCAGCTTGGATCCGGGACCCTCCTACAATGAGCAGTTCTTC; CDR3 protein: CASSLDPGPSYNEQFF; V gene: TRBV5-5; J gene: TRBJ2-1; D gene: NA; clone size: NA